This T cell receptor (beta chain) originates from a study of cytomegalovirus exposure and HLA in healthy donors. Regarding the study as a whole: The study put some 160 TCR beta chains on its list as cytomegalovirus-associated. Being productive about 90% or about 30% of the time was typical of most TCR beta V segments in an earlier analysis. Later analysis reportedly placed an Asian-associated ancestry cluster below the approximately 730-donor mean in N-insertions. A later analysis by the authors found several of the most significant clusters apparently linked to common viral pathogens.

Worth noting for this clone: The antigen is unknown.

Germline V gene sequence: CDR1 SGHTA, CDR2 FQGNSA. Trimming at V came to 5 bases and at J to 0 bases, leaving 8 bases not matched to a gene. The CDR3 is made up of 17 amino acids. The study ran its PCR with 60 Vbeta and 13 Jbeta primers. Using immunoSEQ multiplex PCR, the repertoire was profiled, and TCRdb retains in-frame clones only, with some absent. The data contain some 180,000 clones, approximately 73% of them singletons. The chain uses TRBV7-2 and TRBJ1-4; 8 bases fit TRBD1. The sequenced sample consisted of PBMCs. The receptor was isolated from a woman aged 25 to 39 in good health and CMV-seropositive. The CDR3, as DNA: TGTGCCAGCAGCATCAGGGGGCGCCTCTCAACTAATGAAAAACTGTTTTTT. It specifies CASSIRGRLSTNEKLFF.